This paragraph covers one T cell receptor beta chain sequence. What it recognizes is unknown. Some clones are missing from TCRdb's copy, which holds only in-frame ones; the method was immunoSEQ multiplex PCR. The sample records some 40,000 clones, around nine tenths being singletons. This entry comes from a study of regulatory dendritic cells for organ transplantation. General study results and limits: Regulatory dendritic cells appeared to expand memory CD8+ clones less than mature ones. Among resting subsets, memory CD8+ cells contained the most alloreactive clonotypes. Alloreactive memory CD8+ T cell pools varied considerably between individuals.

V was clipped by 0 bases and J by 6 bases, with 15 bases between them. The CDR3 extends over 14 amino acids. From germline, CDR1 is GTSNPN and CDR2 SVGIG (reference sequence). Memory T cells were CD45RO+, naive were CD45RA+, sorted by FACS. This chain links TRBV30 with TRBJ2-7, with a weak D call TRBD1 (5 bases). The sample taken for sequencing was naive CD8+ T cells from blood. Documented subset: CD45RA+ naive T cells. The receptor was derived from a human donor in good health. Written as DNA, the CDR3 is TGTGCCTGGAGTGTACTTGGGGCCAGAGGCGAGCAGTACTTC. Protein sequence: CAWSVLGARGEQYF.